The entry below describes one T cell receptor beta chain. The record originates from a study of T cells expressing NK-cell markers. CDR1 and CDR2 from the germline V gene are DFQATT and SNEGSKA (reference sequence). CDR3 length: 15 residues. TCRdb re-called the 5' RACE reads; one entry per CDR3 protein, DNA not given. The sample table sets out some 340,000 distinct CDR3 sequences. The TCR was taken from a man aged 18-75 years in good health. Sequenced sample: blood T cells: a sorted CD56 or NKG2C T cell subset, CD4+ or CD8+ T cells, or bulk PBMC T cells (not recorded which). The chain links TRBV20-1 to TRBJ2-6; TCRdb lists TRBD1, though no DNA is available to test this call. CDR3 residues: CSATGRGSGANVLTF.